This T cell receptor beta chain stems from a study of shared T cell receptors in the human thymus. Only in-frame clones appear in the TCRdb table, and some are missing; sequencing was by immunoSEQ multiplex PCR. Of hundreds of thousands of clones listed, around 85% were seen once; the top ten hold about 0.011%. From germline, CDR1 is KGHSH and CDR2 LQKENI. J gave up 6 bases and V 4 bases, and 3 bases lay outside the gene matches. This CDR3 comprises 13 residues. These data were also reused for a study on human thymus T cells.

Sequencing was performed on thymocytes. The rearrangement joins TRBV18 to TRBJ1-2; TRBD1 matches 9 bases. This clonotype originated in a girl under three years old with a congenital heart defect. The CDR3 loop is CASSQTGGHGYTF. For the CDR3, the DNA is TGTGCCAGCTCACAAACAGGGGGCCATGGCTACACCTTC.